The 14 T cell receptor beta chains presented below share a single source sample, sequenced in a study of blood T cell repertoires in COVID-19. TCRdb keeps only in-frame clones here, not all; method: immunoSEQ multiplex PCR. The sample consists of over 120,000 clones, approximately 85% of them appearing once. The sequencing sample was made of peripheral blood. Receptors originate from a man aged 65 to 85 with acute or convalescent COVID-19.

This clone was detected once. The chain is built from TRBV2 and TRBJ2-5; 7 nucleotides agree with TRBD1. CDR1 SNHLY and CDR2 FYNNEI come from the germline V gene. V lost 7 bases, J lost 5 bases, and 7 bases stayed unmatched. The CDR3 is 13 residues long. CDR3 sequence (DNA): TGTGCCAGCAATAGACAGGGCTTGGAGACCCAGTACTTC. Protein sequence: CASNRQGLETQYF.

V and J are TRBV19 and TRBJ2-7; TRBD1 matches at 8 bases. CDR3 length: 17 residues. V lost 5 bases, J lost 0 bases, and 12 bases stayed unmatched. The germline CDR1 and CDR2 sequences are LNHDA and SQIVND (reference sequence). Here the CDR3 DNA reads TGTGCCAGTAGTGATCAAGGACCGGGACAGGACTCCTACGAGCAGTACTTC. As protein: CASSDQGPGQDSYEQYF.

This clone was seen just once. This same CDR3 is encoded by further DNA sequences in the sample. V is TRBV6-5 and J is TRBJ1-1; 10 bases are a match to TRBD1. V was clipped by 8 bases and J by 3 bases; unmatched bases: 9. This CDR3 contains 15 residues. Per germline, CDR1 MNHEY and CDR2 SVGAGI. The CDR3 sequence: CASLPDRGLHTEAFF. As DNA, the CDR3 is TGTGCCAGCCTACCGGACAGGGGGTTACACACTGAAGCTTTCTTT.

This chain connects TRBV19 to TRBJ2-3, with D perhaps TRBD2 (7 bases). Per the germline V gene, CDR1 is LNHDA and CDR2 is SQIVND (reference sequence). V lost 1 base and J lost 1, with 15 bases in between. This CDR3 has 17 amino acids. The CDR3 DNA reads TGTGCCAGTAGTATAGGTGGGGGGGCCGCCGGCACAGATACGCAGTATTTT. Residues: CASSIGGGAAGTDTQYF.

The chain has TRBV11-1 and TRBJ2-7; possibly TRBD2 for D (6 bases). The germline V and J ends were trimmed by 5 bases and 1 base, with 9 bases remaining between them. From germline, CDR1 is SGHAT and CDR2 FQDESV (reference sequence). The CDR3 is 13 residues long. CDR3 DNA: TGTGCCAGCAGCCCGGGACTTTCCTACGAGCAGTACTTC. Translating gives CASSPGLSYEQYF. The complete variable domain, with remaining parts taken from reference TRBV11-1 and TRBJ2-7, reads EAEVAQSPRYKITEKSQAVAFWCDPISGHATLYWYRQILGQGPELLVQFQDESVVDDSQLPKDRFSAERLKGVDSTLKIQPAELGDSAMYLCASSPGLSYEQYFGPGTRLTVT.

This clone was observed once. In DNA, the CDR3 is TGTGCCAGTAGTAACGGCGGGAGGAATAATGAGCAGTTCTTC. This sequence encodes CASSNGGRNNEQFF. The chain combines TRBV19 with TRBJ2-1; 8 nucleotides align to TRBD2. The CDR3 is 14 amino acids. J gave up 7 bases and V 4 bases, and 6 bases lay outside the gene matches. Germline V gene lookup returns CDR1 LNHDA and CDR2 SQIVND (reference sequence).

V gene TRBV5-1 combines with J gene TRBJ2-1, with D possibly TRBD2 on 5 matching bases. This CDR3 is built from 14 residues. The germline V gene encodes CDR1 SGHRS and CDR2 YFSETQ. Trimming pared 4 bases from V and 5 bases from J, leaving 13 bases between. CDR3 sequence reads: CASSTPLVNNEQFF. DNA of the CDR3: TGCGCCAGCAGCACGCCACTAGTTAACAATGAGCAGTTCTTC.

DNA for the CDR3: TGTGCCAGTAGTCAGGGGGCACGGGATCAGCCCCAGCATTTT. Protein sequence: CASSQGARDQPQHF. This sequence joins TRBV19 and TRBJ1-5, with 8 nucleotides matching TRBD1. With 5 bases clipped from V and 5 bases from J, the junction kept 5 bases outside the gene matches. The CDR3 spans 14 residues. Looked up from germline, CDR1 is LNHDA and CDR2 is SQIVND (reference sequence).

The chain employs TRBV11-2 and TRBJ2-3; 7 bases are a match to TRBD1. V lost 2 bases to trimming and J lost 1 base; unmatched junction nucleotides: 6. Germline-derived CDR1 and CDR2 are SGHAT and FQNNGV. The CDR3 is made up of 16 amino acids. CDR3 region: CASSLLGQGGTDTQYF. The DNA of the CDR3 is TGTGCCAGCAGCTTACTTGGCCAGGGGGGCACAGATACGCAGTATTTT.

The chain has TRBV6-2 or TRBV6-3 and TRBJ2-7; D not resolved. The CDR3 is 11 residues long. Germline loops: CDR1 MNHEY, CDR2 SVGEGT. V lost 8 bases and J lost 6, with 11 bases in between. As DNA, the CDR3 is TGTGCCAGCGGCCAGAGTGCCGAGCAGTACTTC. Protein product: CASGQSAEQYF.

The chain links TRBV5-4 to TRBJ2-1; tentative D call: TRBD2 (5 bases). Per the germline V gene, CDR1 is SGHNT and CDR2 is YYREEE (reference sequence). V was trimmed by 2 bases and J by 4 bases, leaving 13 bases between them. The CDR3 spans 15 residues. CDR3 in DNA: TGTGCCAGCAGCTTAGCGGCAGTAGAGTACAATGAGCAGTTCTTC. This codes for CASSLAAVEYNEQFF.

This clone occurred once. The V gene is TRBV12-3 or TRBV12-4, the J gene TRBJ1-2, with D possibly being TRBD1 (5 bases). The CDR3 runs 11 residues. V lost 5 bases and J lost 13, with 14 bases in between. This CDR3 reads CASSRQPTITF. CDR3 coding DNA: TGTGCCAGCAGTAGACAGCCAACAATCACCTTC.

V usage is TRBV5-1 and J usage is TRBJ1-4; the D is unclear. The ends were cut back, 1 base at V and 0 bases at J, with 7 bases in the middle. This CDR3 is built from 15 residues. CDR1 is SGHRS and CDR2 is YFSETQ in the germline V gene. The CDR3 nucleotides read TGCGCCAGCAGCTTGACAGTTGCAACTAATGAAAAACTGTTTTTT. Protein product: CASSLTVATNEKLFF.

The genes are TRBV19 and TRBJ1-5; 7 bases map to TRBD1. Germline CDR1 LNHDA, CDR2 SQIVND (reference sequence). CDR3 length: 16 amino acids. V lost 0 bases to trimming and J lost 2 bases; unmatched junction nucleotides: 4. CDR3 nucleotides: TGTGCCAGTAGTATAGAAGAGGGGGCCCGCAATCAGCCCCAGCATTTT. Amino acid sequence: CASSIEEGARNQPQHF.